This T cell receptor (beta chain) was observed in a study of T cell repertoires in cytomegalovirus infection. Study in general: Public TCR beta signature analysis indicated the presence of both CMV infection and matching HLA type.

This clonotype showed up many times. The CDR3 runs 14 residues. V gave up 3 bases and J gave up 4 bases, with 13 bases separating them. Germline CDR1 is SGHTA and CDR2 is FQGNSA. TCRdb redid the calling of the reads with MiXCR, one entry per CDR3 protein. Among 250,000 or so distinct CDR3 sequences listed, approximately 9.2% were seen once. The J gene is TRBJ2-7, the V gene TRBV7-2; D is possibly TRBD1 (6 bases). The sequence derives from a human donor in good health (CMV status not recorded). Some clones in this sample may be carry-over from other donors' samples. Sequencing was done on a sample of PBMCs. The CDR3 bases are TGTGCCAGCAGCTTTGGACAGTCCCAATACGAGCAGTACTTC. Amino acid sequence: CASSFGQSQYEQYF.